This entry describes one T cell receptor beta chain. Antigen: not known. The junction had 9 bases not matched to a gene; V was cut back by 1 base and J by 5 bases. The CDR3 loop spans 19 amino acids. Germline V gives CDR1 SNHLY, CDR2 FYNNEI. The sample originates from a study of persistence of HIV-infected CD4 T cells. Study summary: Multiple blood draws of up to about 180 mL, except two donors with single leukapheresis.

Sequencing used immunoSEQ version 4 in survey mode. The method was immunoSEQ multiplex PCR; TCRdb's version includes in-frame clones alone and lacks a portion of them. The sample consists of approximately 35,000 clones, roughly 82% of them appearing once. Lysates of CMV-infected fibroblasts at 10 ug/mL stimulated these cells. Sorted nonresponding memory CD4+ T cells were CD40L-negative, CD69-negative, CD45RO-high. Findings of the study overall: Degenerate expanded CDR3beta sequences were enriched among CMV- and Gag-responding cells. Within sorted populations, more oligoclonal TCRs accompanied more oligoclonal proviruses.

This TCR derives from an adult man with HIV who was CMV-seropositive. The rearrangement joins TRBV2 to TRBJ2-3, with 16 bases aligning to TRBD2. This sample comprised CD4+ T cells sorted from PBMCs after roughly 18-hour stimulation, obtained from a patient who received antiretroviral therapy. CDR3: CASSEDKGTSGGGRDTQYF. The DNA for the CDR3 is TGTGCCAGCAGTGAAGATAAAGGGACTAGCGGGGGGGGTAGAGATACGCAGTATTTT.